The 2 T cell receptor beta chains in this list originate from one sample, sequenced in a study of CD8 T cells in Susac syndrome. The authors reverse transcribed 0.5 to 1 ug RNA with random hexamers. TCRdb recomputed calls from the immunoSEQ multiplex PCR reads with MiXCR, one row per CDR3 protein. Of tens of thousands of distinct CDR3 sequences listed, over 85% are singletons. Sample: CD8+ T cells from PBMCs. Receptors originate from a human donor with multiple sclerosis.

The rearrangement joins TRBV20-1 to TRBJ2-7, with D tentatively TRBD2 (5 bases). CDR1 is DFQATT and CDR2 is SNEGSKA in the germline V gene (reference sequence). Between the trimmed V and J ends, which lost 3 bases and 0 bases, there was a span of 15 bases. The CDR3 loop spans 15 amino acids. The CDR3 sequence is CSARGVSQPSYEQYF. Here the CDR3 DNA reads TGCAGTGCTAGGGGAGTGAGTCAGCCCTCCTACGAGCAGTACTTC.

The chain combines TRBV27 with TRBJ2-3; no reliable D call. The germline V and J ends were trimmed by 7 bases and 1 base, with 12 bases remaining between them. This CDR3 is 14 amino acids long. CDR1 and CDR2 (germline): MNHEY, SMNVEV (reference sequence). CDR3 sequence (DNA): TGTGCCAGCACCATCATGGTGGGCACAGATACGCAGTATTTT. Protein product: CASTIMVGTDTQYF.